The T cell receptor beta chain under discussion was sequenced for a study of T cell responses to AZD1222 COVID-19 vaccine. General observations from the study: Possibly, clonal diversity was underestimated; donors were largely white British and included more females.

Profiled with immunoSEQ multiplex PCR; TCRdb holds only in-frame clones, not every one. The table lists 100,000 or so clones, more than 75% of them singletons, with roughly 2.5% in the top ten. About this clone itself: The antigen is not known.

Per the germline V gene, CDR1 is KGHDR and CDR2 is SFDVKD. The CDR3 sequence is 15 residues long. Trimming pared 1 base from V and 9 bases from J, leaving 16 bases between. This specimen was peripheral blood, taken on day 0 of AZD1222 vaccination. This TCR derives from an adult in good health. The chain links TRBV24-1 to TRBJ2-3; D possibly corresponds to TRBD2 (7 bases). DNA for the CDR3: TGTGCCACCAGTGATTTTTCCGGGGGGCAGGAGACGCAGTATTTT. Translation gives CATSDFSGGQETQYF.